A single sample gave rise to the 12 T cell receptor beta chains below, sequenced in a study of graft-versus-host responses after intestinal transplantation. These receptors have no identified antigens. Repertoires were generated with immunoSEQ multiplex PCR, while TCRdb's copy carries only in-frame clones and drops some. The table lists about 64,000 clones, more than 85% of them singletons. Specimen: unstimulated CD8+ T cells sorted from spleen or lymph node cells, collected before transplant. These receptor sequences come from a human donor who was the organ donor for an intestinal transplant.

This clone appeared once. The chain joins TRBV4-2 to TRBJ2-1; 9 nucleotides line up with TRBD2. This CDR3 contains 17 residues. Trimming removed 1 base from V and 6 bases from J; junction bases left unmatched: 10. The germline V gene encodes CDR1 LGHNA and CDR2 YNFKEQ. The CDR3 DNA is TGTGCCAGCAGCCAAGGCCTGAGCGGGGGGATTCGCAATGAGCAGTTCTTC. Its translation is CASSQGLSGGIRNEQFF.

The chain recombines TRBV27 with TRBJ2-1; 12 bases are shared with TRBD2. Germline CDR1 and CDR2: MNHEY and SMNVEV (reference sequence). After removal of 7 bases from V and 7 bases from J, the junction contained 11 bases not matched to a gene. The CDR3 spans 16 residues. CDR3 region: CASTPRLAGGPNEQFF. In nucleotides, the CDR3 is TGTGCCAGCACCCCTAGGCTAGCGGGAGGGCCGAATGAGCAGTTCTTC.

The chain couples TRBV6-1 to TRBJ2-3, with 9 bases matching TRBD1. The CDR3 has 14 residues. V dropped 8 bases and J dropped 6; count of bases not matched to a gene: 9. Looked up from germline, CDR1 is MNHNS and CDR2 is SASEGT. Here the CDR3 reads CASGPGQGSDTQYF. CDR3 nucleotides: TGTGCCAGCGGCCCAGGACAGGGGAGCGATACGCAGTATTTT.

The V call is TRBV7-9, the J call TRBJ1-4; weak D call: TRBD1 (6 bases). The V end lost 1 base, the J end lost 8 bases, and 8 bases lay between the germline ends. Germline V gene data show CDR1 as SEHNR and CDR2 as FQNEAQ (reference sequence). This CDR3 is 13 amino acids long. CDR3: CASSLEGGEKLFF. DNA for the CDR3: TGTGCCAGCAGCTTAGAGGGGGGGGAAAAACTGTTTTTT.

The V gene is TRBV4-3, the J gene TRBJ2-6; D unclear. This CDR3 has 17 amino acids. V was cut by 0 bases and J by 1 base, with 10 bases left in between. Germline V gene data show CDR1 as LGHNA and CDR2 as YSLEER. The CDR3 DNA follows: TGCGCCAGCAGCCAAGAGCTAGTCTTTTCTGGGGCCAACGTCCTGACTTTC. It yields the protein CASSQELVFSGANVLTF.

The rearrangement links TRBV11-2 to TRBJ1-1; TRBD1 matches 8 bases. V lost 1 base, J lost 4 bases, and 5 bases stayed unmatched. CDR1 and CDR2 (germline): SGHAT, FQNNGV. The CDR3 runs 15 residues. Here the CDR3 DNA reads TGTGCCAGCAGCTTAGCCGGGACAGGCGGCACTGAAGCTTTCTTT. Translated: CASSLAGTGGTEAFF. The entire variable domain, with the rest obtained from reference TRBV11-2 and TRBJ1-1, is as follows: EAGVAQSPRYKIIEKRQSVAFWCNPISGHATLYWYQQILGQGPKLLIQFQNNGVVDDSQLPKDRFSAERLKGVDSTLKIQPAKLEDSAVYLCASSLAGTGGTEAFFGQGTRLTVV.

The CDR3 sequence is CASSIRGSYNEQFF. The CDR3 coding sequence is TGTGCCAGCAGTATCAGGGGTTCCTACAATGAGCAGTTCTTC. The chain carries TRBV6-1 and TRBJ2-1; a weak D match, TRBD1 (6 bases). In germline, CDR1 is MNHNS, CDR2 SASEGT. The germline V and J ends were trimmed by 5 bases and 1 base, with 9 bases remaining between them. This CDR3 has 14 amino acids.

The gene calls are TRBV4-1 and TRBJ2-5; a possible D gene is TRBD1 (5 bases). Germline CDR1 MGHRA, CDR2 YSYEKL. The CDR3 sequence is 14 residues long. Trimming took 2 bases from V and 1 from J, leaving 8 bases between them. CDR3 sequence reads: CASSQRQLQETQYF. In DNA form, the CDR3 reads TGCGCCAGCAGCCAAAGACAGCTCCAAGAGACCCAGTACTTC.

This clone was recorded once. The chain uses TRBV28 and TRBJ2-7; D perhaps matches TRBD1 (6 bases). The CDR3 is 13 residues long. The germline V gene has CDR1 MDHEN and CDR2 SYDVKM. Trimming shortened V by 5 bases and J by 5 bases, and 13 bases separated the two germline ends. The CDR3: CASSTIRGDEQYF. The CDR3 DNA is TGTGCCAGCAGTACCATCAGGGGCGACGAGCAGTACTTC.

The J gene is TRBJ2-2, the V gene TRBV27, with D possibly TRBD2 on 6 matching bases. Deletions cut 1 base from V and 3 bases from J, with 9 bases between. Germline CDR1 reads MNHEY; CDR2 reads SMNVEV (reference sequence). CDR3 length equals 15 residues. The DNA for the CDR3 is TGTGCCAGCAGTTTATATGGGGGGTACACCGGGGAGCTGTTTTTT. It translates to CASSLYGGYTGELFF.

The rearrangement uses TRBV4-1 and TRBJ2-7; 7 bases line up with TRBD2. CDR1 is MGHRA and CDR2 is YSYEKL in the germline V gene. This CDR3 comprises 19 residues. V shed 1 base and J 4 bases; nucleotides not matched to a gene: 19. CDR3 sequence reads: CASSQVATLANEGSYEQYF. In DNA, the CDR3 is TGCGCCAGCAGCCAAGTTGCAACACTAGCGAACGAAGGGTCTTACGAGCAGTACTTC.

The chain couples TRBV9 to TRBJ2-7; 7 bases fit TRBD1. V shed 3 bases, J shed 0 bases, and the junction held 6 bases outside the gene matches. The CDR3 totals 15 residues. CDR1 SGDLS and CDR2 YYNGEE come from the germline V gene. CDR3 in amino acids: CASSGEGGSSYEQYF. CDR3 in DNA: TGTGCCAGCAGCGGCGAAGGGGGCTCCTCCTACGAGCAGTACTTC.